What follows are 30 T cell receptor beta chains derived from one specimen sequenced in a study of T-cell memory formation after mild COVID-19. Each CDR3 protein is one row after TCRdb ran MiXCR on the 5' RACE reads. The repertoire holds about 110,000 distinct CDR3 sequences, with under 15% as singletons. What was sequenced was PBMCs or a T cell subset sorted from them (not recorded which). The receptors derive from a man aged 18 to 30 who had mild COVID-19 (a few samples of this study predate the infection). Cell type and time point are not known.

The rearrangement links TRBV7-9 to TRBJ2-5; 7 bases fit TRBD1. The CDR3 contains 16 residues. Germline trimming cut 4 bases from V and 0 bases from J; bases unmatched to any gene: 8. Germline CDR1 SEHNR, CDR2 FQNEAQ (reference sequence). The CDR3 sequence: CASSSTGAKYQETQYF. In DNA, the CDR3 is TGTGCCAGCAGCTCAACAGGGGCGAAATACCAAGAGACCCAGTACTTC. The full variable domain, in which reference TRBV7-9 and TRBJ2-5 provide the parts outside the CDR3, is DTGVSQNPRHKITKRGQNVTFRCDPISEHNRLYWYRQTLGQGPEFLTYFQNEAQLEKSRLLSDRFSAERPKGSFSTLEIQRTEQGDSAMYLCASSSTGAKYQETQYFGPGTRLLVL.

The chain couples TRBV7-2 to TRBJ2-5; the D gene is possibly TRBD1 (6 bases). The germline V and J ends were trimmed by 4 bases and 2 bases, with 8 bases remaining between them. The V gene's germline CDR1 is SGHTA and CDR2 FQGNSA. CDR3 size: 13 residues. Written as DNA, the CDR3 is TGTGCCAGCAGCTCCGGACAGCAAGAGACCCAGTACTTC. Amino acids: CASSSGQQETQYF.

This clonotype occurred a few times. This sequence joins TRBV7-7 and TRBJ2-5; D gene ambiguous. The CDR3 covers 13 residues. V was clipped by 3 bases and J by 5 bases, with 10 bases between them. Looked up from germline, CDR1 is SSHAT and CDR2 is FNYEAQ (reference sequence). DNA for the CDR3: TGTGCCAGCAGCTTTGATCTGGGGGAGACCCAGTACTTC. This encodes CASSFDLGETQYF.

This clonotype has only a few counts. The chain has TRBV15 and TRBJ2-3, with a weak D call TRBD2 (5 bases). Trimming stripped 5 bases from V and 3 bases from J, with 12 bases between. The CDR3 has 14 amino acids. Looked up from germline, CDR1 is LNHNV and CDR2 is YYDKDF (reference sequence). The CDR3 loop is CATSPRGSTDTQYF. In DNA form, the CDR3 reads TGTGCCACCAGCCCCCGGGGATCTACAGATACGCAGTATTTT.

This clonotype was seen ten or more times. The chain couples TRBV5-6 to TRBJ2-5, with D possibly being TRBD1 or TRBD2 (5 bases each). The length of the CDR3 is 14 residues. CDR1 SGHDT and CDR2 YYEEEE come from the germline V gene. The V end was cut by 2 bases, the J end by 4 bases, with 12 bases between. CDR3 DNA sequence: TGTGCCAGCAGCTTTTCTGCAGGGAGAGAGACCCAGTACTTC. It codes for CASSFSAGRETQYF.

The V call is TRBV9, the J call TRBJ2-1; D is tentatively TRBD1 or TRBD2 (5 bases each). The germline V gene has CDR1 SGDLS and CDR2 YYNGEE. Trimming stripped 4 bases from V and 5 bases from J, with 13 bases between. This CDR3 is 14 amino acids long. The CDR3 DNA sequence: TGTGCCAGCAGCTTCCGGGACCGAGACAATGAGCAGTTCTTC. It yields the protein CASSFRDRDNEQFF.

This clonotype was recorded at least ten times. The chain uses TRBV7-2 and TRBJ2-7; no clear D gene. The CDR3 sequence is 11 residues long. V was cut by 5 bases and J by 0 bases, with 2 bases left in between. CDR1 is SGHTA, CDR2 FQGNSA, per germline. In DNA form, the CDR3 reads TGTGCCAGCAGCCCCTCCTACGAGCAGTACTTC. Protein: CASSPSYEQYF.

This clonotype was detected ten times or more. The chain recombines TRBV9 with TRBJ2-1; no reliable D call. V was shortened by 3 bases and J by 1 base, with 14 bases between the two germline ends. CDR3 size: 16 residues. Per the germline V gene, CDR1 is SGDLS and CDR2 is YYNGEE. In DNA, the CDR3 is TGTGCCAGCAGCGGTGGTACCGTGCGGTCCTACAATGAGCAGTTCTTC. It specifies CASSGGTVRSYNEQFF.

The chain couples TRBV28 to TRBJ2-5; TRBD1 or TRBD2 may be the D gene (5 bases each). The CDR3 sequence is 15 residues long. Germline V CDR1 and CDR2: MDHEN, SYDVKM. V was cut by 0 bases and J by 3 bases, with 11 bases left in between. CDR3: CASSLWSGGEETQYF. The CDR3 region has the DNA TGTGCCAGCAGTTTATGGTCTGGGGGAGAAGAGACCCAGTACTTC.

In its sample, this clonotype was seen many times. This chain joins TRBV5-5 and TRBJ1-5; no definite D call. Germline V lookup: CDR1 SGHKS, CDR2 YYEKEE (reference sequence). Deletions cut 5 bases from V and 2 bases from J, with 11 bases between. CDR3 length: 14 residues. The CDR3 region is CASRPGVGNQPQHF. The CDR3 nucleotides are TGTGCCAGCAGGCCAGGAGTGGGCAATCAGCCCCAGCATTTT.

A remark on this clonotype: The junction departs from the called germline gene at one end, perhaps through a read error. This chain links TRBV19 with TRBJ1-5; no clear D. Germline V gene data show CDR1 as LNHDA and CDR2 as SQIVND (reference sequence). The CDR3 length is 12 residues. The DNA for the CDR3 is TGTGCCAGTAGTATATGGAATCACCCCCAGCATTTT. This translates into CASSIWNHPQHF.

This clonotype was seen a handful of times. The V gene is TRBV27, the J gene TRBJ1-5; possibly TRBD1 for D (6 bases). In germline, CDR1 is MNHEY, CDR2 SMNVEV (reference sequence). Trimming pared 6 bases from V and 4 bases from J, leaving 16 bases between. CDR3 length equals 15 residues. CDR3: CASRSHRDNNQPQHF. As DNA, the CDR3 is TGTGCCAGCAGGTCCCACCGGGACAATAATCAGCCCCAGCATTTT.

The CDR3 region is CAWSVRGEKLFF. The CDR3 nucleotides read TGTGCCTGGAGTGTTAGGGGTGAAAAACTGTTTTTT. The gene calls are TRBV30 and TRBJ1-4; a weak D match, TRBD1 (5 bases). V dropped 0 bases and J dropped 7 bases, with 6 bases sitting between them. The CDR3 is 12 residues long. The germline CDR1 and CDR2 sequences are GTSNPN and SVGIG (reference sequence).

The rearrangement uses TRBV5-4 and TRBJ2-5, with D maybe TRBD2 (6 bases). Germline V gene sequence: CDR1 SGHNT, CDR2 YYREEE (reference sequence). The V gene lost 4 bases and the J gene lost 5 bases, with 12 bases spanning the gap. CDR3 length equals 13 residues. In DNA, the CDR3 is TGTGCCAGCAGCCCTACCCGGGGGGAGACCCAGTACTTC. It specifies CASSPTRGETQYF.

The chain couples TRBV7-9 to TRBJ2-1; D is uncertain. CDR1 and CDR2 from the germline V gene are SEHNR and FQNEAQ (reference sequence). The CDR3 is 12 residues long. Trimming removed 3 bases from V and 7 bases from J, with 7 bases in between. Here the CDR3 DNA reads TGTGCCAGCAGCTTTACTCGGAATGAGCAGTTCTTC. The encoded protein is CASSFTRNEQFF.

V and J are TRBV7-8 and TRBJ2-1, with D unresolved. The CDR3 has 12 residues. V was shortened by 5 bases and J by 8 bases, with 10 bases between the two germline ends. Germline V gene data show CDR1 as SGHVS and CDR2 as FQNEAQ. This CDR3 is CASSLWVDEQFF. CDR3 nucleotides: TGTGCCAGCAGCCTATGGGTCGATGAGCAGTTCTTC.

There are many counts of this clonotype. The genes are TRBV20-1 and TRBJ1-6; no firm D call. This CDR3 contains 17 residues. The V end was cut by 0 bases, the J end by 6 bases, with 18 bases between. Germline CDR1 and CDR2: DFQATT and SNEGSKA (reference sequence). This chain's CDR3 is CSARDLHRRLGNSPLHF. For the CDR3, the DNA is TGCAGTGCTAGAGATCTACATCGGCGTCTCGGTAATTCACCCCTCCACTTT.

The chain combines TRBV7-9 with TRBJ2-7; possibly TRBD1 for D (6 bases). V lost 5 bases and J 2 bases, leaving 19 bases between the germline ends. Germline CDR1 and CDR2: SEHNR and FQNEAQ (reference sequence). The CDR3 runs 16 residues. CDR3 nucleotide sequence: TGTGCCAGCAGCCCCCCTCTGGCAGGGGACACCTACGAGCAGTACGTC. This codes for CASSPPLAGDTYEQYV.

This clonotype was seen only a few times. The rearrangement joins TRBV29-1 to TRBJ2-5, with 9 bases lining up with TRBD2. V shed 4 bases, J shed 4 bases, and the junction held 7 bases outside the gene matches. This CDR3 region has 14 residues. The germline V gene encodes CDR1 SQVTM and CDR2 ANQGSEA. CDR3 in DNA: TGCAGCGTTGTTTCGGTTAGCGGGGGAGAGACCCAGTACTTC. It codes for CSVVSVSGGETQYF.

The chain links TRBV20-1 to TRBJ2-2; TRBD1 agrees at 11 bases. Germline CDR1 DFQATT, CDR2 SNEGSKA (reference sequence). CDR3 length equals 15 residues. V dropped 0 bases and J dropped 6; count of bases not matched to a gene: 3. CDR3 coding DNA: TGCAGTGCTAGAGAGGACAGGGGGCCTCCCGGGGAGCTGTTTTTT. Protein sequence: CSAREDRGPPGELFF.

V is TRBV18 and J is TRBJ2-3; 7 bases are a match to TRBD2. The V and J ends lost 4 bases and 3 bases, in that order; junction bases with no gene match: 10. Germline V lookup: CDR1 KGHSH, CDR2 LQKENI. The CDR3 totals 16 residues. CDR3 in DNA: TGTGCCAGCTCACTCACCAGGACTAGTGGGACAGATACGCAGTATTTT. Its translation is CASSLTRTSGTDTQYF.

This clonotype was picked up a small number of times. The chain carries TRBV7-6 and TRBJ2-2; TRBD1 is a possible D gene (6 bases). Trimming left V 5 bases short and J 1 base short, with 14 bases between. The CDR3 loop spans 16 amino acids. Germline values: CDR1 SGHVS, CDR2 FNYEAQ. CDR3 nucleotide sequence: TGTGCCAGCAGCCAACGACAGGTTGAGAACACCGGGGAGCTGTTTTTT. Residues: CASSQRQVENTGELFF.

This clonotype has more than one count but fewer than ten. The CDR3 here is CASSIDLRDAFF. The CDR3 DNA follows: TGTGCCAGTAGTATAGATCTGCGGGACGCTTTCTTT. The V and J genes are TRBV19 and TRBJ1-1; the D gene is possibly TRBD1 (5 bases). The V gene's germline CDR1 is LNHDA and CDR2 SQIVND (reference sequence). CDR3 length: 12 residues. V lost 0 bases and J lost 11, with 10 bases in between.

The J gene is TRBJ2-1, the V gene TRBV4-3; D possibly corresponds to TRBD1 (6 bases). V was cut by 1 base and J by 1 base, with 14 bases left in between. The length of the CDR3 is 17 residues. Germline V gene sequence: CDR1 LGHNA, CDR2 YSLEER. The CDR3 protein is CASSQGPGARSYNEQFF. CDR3 sequence (DNA): TGCGCCAGCAGCCAAGGACCAGGGGCCCGGTCCTACAATGAGCAGTTCTTC.

The chain uses TRBV2 and TRBJ2-1; D may be TRBD2 (5 bases). Per germline, CDR1 SNHLY and CDR2 FYNNEI. Trimming stripped 11 bases from V and 5 bases from J, with 13 bases between. This CDR3 region has 12 residues. CDR3 region: CAAGRGDNEQFF. CDR3 DNA: TGTGCCGCGGGTCGGGGAGACAATGAGCAGTTCTTC.

CDR3 amino acids: CASSSPGQGVRDTQYF. Written as DNA, the CDR3 is TGCGCCAGCAGCTCGCCGGGACAGGGGGTACGGGATACGCAGTATTTT. The V and J genes are TRBV5-1 and TRBJ2-3; 11 bases match TRBD1. V lost 3 bases and J lost 6; bases outside the gene matches: 9. The CDR3 consists of 16 residues. CDR1 and CDR2 (germline): SGHRS, YFSETQ.

The chain uses TRBV12-3 or TRBV12-4 and TRBJ2-5, with 8 nucleotides matching TRBD2. The CDR3 length is 15 residues. Trimming cost V 6 bases and J 5 bases; bases outside gene matches: 11. CDR3: CASRVGGGLEETQYF. As DNA, the CDR3 is TGTGCCAGCAGAGTCGGGGGGGGGCTTGAGGAGACCCAGTACTTC.

As DNA, the CDR3 is TGCGCCAGCCACTCTGGGGCCAACGTCCTGACTTTC. This translates into CASHSGANVLTF. This chain connects TRBV4-1 to TRBJ2-6, with D unclear. With 8 bases removed from V and 0 bases from J, the gap between germline ends came to 2 bases. This CDR3 contains 12 residues. CDR1 and CDR2 (germline): MGHRA, YSYEKL.

The chain combines TRBV29-1 with TRBJ1-2; 7 bases line up with TRBD1. Germline CDR1 SQVTM, CDR2 ANQGSEA. The trim removed 6 bases at V and 4 bases at J, leaving 17 bases unmatched. The CDR3 length is 16 residues. CDR3 bases: TGCAGCGTCTCGGGGGGACAGCAAACGAACCCCTATGGCTACACCTTC. Residues: CSVSGGQQTNPYGYTF. The full variable domain, rest sourced from reference TRBV29-1 and TRBJ1-2, is SAVISQKPSRDICQRGTSLTIQCQVDSQVTMMFWYRQQPGQSLTLIATANQGSEATYESGFVIDKFPISRPNLTFSTLTVSNMSPEDSSIYLCSVSGGQQTNPYGYTFGSGTRLTVV.

V is TRBV5-6 and J is TRBJ2-2; TRBD1 matches at 10 bases. Trimming took 3 bases from V and 4 from J; bases not matched to a gene: 6. Germline V lookup: CDR1 SGHDT, CDR2 YYEEEE. This CDR3 contains 16 residues. As DNA, the CDR3 is TGTGCCAGCAGCTCCCGGGACAGGGGTAGCACCGGGGAGCTGTTTTTT. It yields the protein CASSSRDRGSTGELFF.